These 23 T cell receptor beta chains came from one sample sequenced in a study of control samples from healthy donors and cancer patients. The data were produced by immunoSEQ multiplex PCR, yet TCRdb's version contains in-frame clones alone and is incomplete. The sample holds about 57,000 clones; about 95% are singletons and the top ten take about 4%. Material for sequencing was blood. The receptors shown here come from a man aged 25-45 years in good health.

A single count supports this clone. The genes are TRBV18 and TRBJ1-2, with 7 bases aligning to TRBD1. The CDR3 sequence is 13 residues long. CDR1 and CDR2 from the germline V gene are KGHSH and LQKENI. Trimming cost V 2 bases and J 11 bases; bases outside gene matches: 8. Written as DNA, the CDR3 is TGTGCCAGCTCACCATCGGGACAGCGAGAGTACACCTTC. As protein: CASSPSGQREYTF.

The chain carries TRBV28 and TRBJ1-2, with D possibly matching TRBD1 (6 bases). The V and J ends lost 10 bases and 4 bases respectively, with 19 bases between them. This CDR3 has 14 amino acids. Germline CDR1 is MDHEN and CDR2 is SYDVKM. The chain's CDR3 is CATIDPGASYGYTF. CDR3 nucleotides: TGTGCCACCATAGATCCGGGGGCGAGCTATGGCTACACCTTC.

The gene calls are TRBV9 and TRBJ1-3, with D perhaps matching TRBD1 (5 bases). Germline V gene data show CDR1 as SGDLS and CDR2 as YYNGEE. V lost 4 bases to trimming and J lost 2 bases, with 16 bases between them. The CDR3 length is 16 residues. The CDR3 DNA reads TGTGCCAGCAGCCTAAACCTGGGGGTTGCTGGAAACACCATATATTTT. It encodes CASSLNLGVAGNTIYF.

V and J are TRBV5-4 and TRBJ2-2; the D gene is possibly TRBD1 (6 bases). The length of the CDR3 is 16 residues. Germline CDR1 and CDR2: SGHNT and YYREEE (reference sequence). V shed 0 bases and J shed 6 bases, with 15 bases lying between them. In DNA form, the CDR3 reads TGTGCCAGCAGCTTGGGGGGGCTTTTGGGACCCGGGGAGCTGTTTTTT. This codes for CASSLGGLLGPGELFF.

The chain uses TRBV9 and TRBJ2-1; possibly TRBD2 for D (5 bases). CDR3 length: 15 residues. Germline CDR1 reads SGDLS; CDR2 reads YYNGEE. V lost 0 bases and J lost 6, with 13 bases in between. The CDR3 nucleotides are TGTGCCAGCAGCGTAGAACGAGGGAGTGGCAATGAGCAGTTCTTC. The encoded protein is CASSVERGSGNEQFF.

This chain uses TRBV9 with TRBJ1-1; D remains unclear. V was clipped by 0 bases and J by 8 bases, with 8 bases between them. The CDR3 is made up of 12 amino acids. Germline V gene sequence: CDR1 SGDLS, CDR2 YYNGEE. The CDR3 sequence is CASSVDRGEAFF. CDR3 coding DNA: TGTGCCAGCAGCGTAGACCGAGGCGAAGCTTTCTTT.

The chain employs TRBV18 and TRBJ1-5, with 11 positions matching TRBD1. Germline CDR1 is KGHSH and CDR2 is LQKENI. The V segment lost 5 bases and the J segment 2 bases; nucleotides outside the gene matches: 2. CDR3 size: 15 residues. CDR3 in amino acids: CASSVGQGGNQPQHF. For the CDR3, the DNA is TGTGCCAGCTCAGTGGGACAGGGGGGCAATCAGCCCCAGCATTTT.

The V and J genes are TRBV6-5 and TRBJ2-2, with 8 positions matching TRBD1. V lost 6 bases to trimming and J lost 4 bases; unmatched junction nucleotides: 7. This CDR3 contains 15 residues. The germline CDR1 and CDR2 sequences are MNHEY and SVGAGI. Here the CDR3 reads CASRLDRAVTGELFF. CDR3 DNA sequence: TGTGCCAGCAGGCTGGACAGGGCGGTCACCGGGGAGCTGTTTTTT.

The chain recombines TRBV2 with TRBJ2-3; weak D call: TRBD2 (5 bases). Deletions cut 5 bases from V and 2 bases from J, with 14 bases between. Germline CDR1 reads SNHLY; CDR2 reads FYNNEI. This CDR3 contains 15 residues. CDR3 amino acids: CASSRIASYTDTQYF. The CDR3 DNA follows: TGTGCCAGCAGTAGAATAGCGTCATACACAGATACGCAGTATTTT.

In this sample, this clone turned up once. The V and J genes are TRBV7-8 and TRBJ1-1, with 9 bases fitting TRBD1. The J segment lost 0 bases and the V segment lost 7 bases, leaving 9 bases of the junction unmatched. The CDR3 loop spans 16 amino acids. The V gene's germline CDR1 is SGHVS and CDR2 FQNEAQ. The CDR3 DNA reads as TGTGCCAGCACCCCCGGGGGACAGGGATTGAACACTGAAGCTTTCTTT. Its protein product is CASTPGGQGLNTEAFF.

The V and J genes are TRBV5-1 and TRBJ1-3; D ambiguous. CDR1 and CDR2 (germline): SGHRS, YFSETQ. The CDR3 has 15 residues. Trimming removed 5 bases from V and 0 bases from J, with 12 bases in between. The CDR3 coding sequence is TGCGCCAGCAGTGAGGGTCTGAGCTCTGGAAACACCATATATTTT. Encoded protein: CASSEGLSSGNTIYF.

CDR3 nucleotides: TGCGCCAGCAGCCGAGAAGGAGGGGGCCTTGTCCATGGCTACACCTTC. This translates into CASSREGGGLVHGYTF. The genes are TRBV4-1 and TRBJ1-2, with 7 bases fitting TRBD1. Germline V gene data show CDR1 as MGHRA and CDR2 as YSYEKL. Losses at the gene ends were 4 bases for V and 6 bases for J; bases not matched to a gene: 14. The CDR3 has 16 residues.

This chain connects TRBV6-5 to TRBJ2-7, with a possible D match to TRBD1 (6 bases). The CDR3 is 14 residues long. Germline-derived CDR1 and CDR2 are MNHEY and SVGAGI. The V end was cut by 6 bases, the J end by 0 bases, with 12 bases between. The CDR3 coding sequence is TGTGCCAGCAGCCAGGGGACGGTCTCCTACGAGCAGTACTTC. It codes for CASSQGTVSYEQYF.

The chain joins TRBV2 to TRBJ2-5, with D perhaps TRBD2 (6 bases). This CDR3 comprises 17 residues. Trimming cost V 4 bases and J 1 base, with 19 bases left between them. Germline CDR1 and CDR2: SNHLY and FYNNEI. The CDR3 region has the DNA TGTGCCAGCAGTGGGGGGGAATGGACAACGCCCCAAGAGACCCAGTACTTC. This codes for CASSGGEWTTPQETQYF.

The J gene is TRBJ2-5, the V gene TRBV6-5; 7 bases map to TRBD1. V shed 7 bases and J 2 bases; nucleotides not matched to a gene: 10. CDR1 and CDR2 from the germline V gene are MNHEY and SVGAGI. The length of the CDR3 is 15 residues. The CDR3 DNA reads as TGTGCCAGCATCCCTGCCCCGGGACAGCAAGAGACCCAGTACTTC. It encodes CASIPAPGQQETQYF.

This clone was detected once. V usage is TRBV27 and J usage is TRBJ2-1; D ambiguous. The CDR3 contains 13 residues. CDR1 MNHEY and CDR2 SMNVEV come from the germline V gene (reference sequence). V dropped 0 bases and J dropped 5 bases, with 5 bases sitting between them. CDR3 loop: CASSLSGNNEQFF. CDR3 in DNA: TGTGCCAGCAGTTTATCGGGGAACAATGAGCAGTTCTTC.

The chain recombines TRBV9 with TRBJ1-6; D is unresolved. With 3 bases removed from V and 4 bases from J, the gap between germline ends came to 23 bases. Per germline, CDR1 SGDLS and CDR2 YYNGEE. CDR3 size: 19 residues. The CDR3: CASSAPYQLHFLYNSPLHF. The CDR3 DNA reads as TGTGCCAGCAGCGCCCCATATCAGTTACACTTTCTTTATAATTCACCCCTCCACTTT.

The chain combines TRBV19 with TRBJ2-7, with D possibly being TRBD1 or TRBD2 (5 bases each). Germline-derived CDR1 and CDR2 are LNHDA and SQIVND (reference sequence). Between the trimmed V and J ends, which lost 3 bases and 4 bases, there was a span of 13 bases. The length of the CDR3 is 14 residues. The CDR3 DNA reads TGTGCCAGTAGTATTGGGGACGGACTTTACGAGCAGTACTTC. Translating gives CASSIGDGLYEQYF.

CDR3 loop: CASKGEGYTF. In DNA form, the CDR3 reads TGCGCCAGCAAGGGGGAGGGCTACACCTTC. The chain is built from TRBV5-1 and TRBJ1-2; possibly TRBD1 for D (6 bases). Germline-derived CDR1 and CDR2 are SGHRS and YFSETQ. With 6 bases removed from V and 8 bases from J, the gap between germline ends came to 8 bases. The CDR3 contains 10 residues.

The J gene is TRBJ2-1, the V gene TRBV10-3; no reliable D call. V was shortened by 4 bases and J by 8 bases, with 15 bases between the two germline ends. Per the germline V gene, CDR1 is ENHRY and CDR2 is SYGVKD. CDR3 size: 14 residues. The CDR3 coding sequence is TGTGCCATCAGTGGGTCACTCCGGGTGGATGAGCAGTTCTTC. Translating gives CAISGSLRVDEQFF.

This chain connects TRBV7-2 to TRBJ1-5, with TRBD1 matching over 7 bases. Germline assignment: CDR1 SGHTA and CDR2 FQGNSA. The CDR3 is 15 amino acids. The V gene end was trimmed by 4 bases and the J gene end by 1 base; junction bases not matched to a gene: 4. The CDR3 DNA reads TGTGCCAGCAGCTCACAGGGGACGAGCAATCAGCCCCAGCATTTT. This encodes CASSSQGTSNQPQHF.

J is TRBJ2-2 and V is TRBV9, with a tentative D call TRBD1 (6 bases). The CDR3 is made up of 15 amino acids. Germline-derived CDR1 and CDR2 are SGDLS and YYNGEE. Trimming pared 0 bases from V and 4 bases from J, leaving 10 bases between. CDR3 sequence (DNA): TGTGCCAGCAGCGTAGTGGCAGGGGCCACCGGGGAGCTGTTTTTT. This translates into CASSVVAGATGELFF.

The CDR3 protein is CATSGQGNKYGYTF. The CDR3 DNA reads as TGTGCCACCTCCGGACAGGGGAATAAGTATGGCTACACCTTC. This chain uses TRBV19 with TRBJ1-2; 9 positions agree with TRBD1. J lost 5 bases, V lost 10 bases, and 11 bases had no gene match. The germline V gene encodes CDR1 LNHDA and CDR2 SQIVND (reference sequence). The CDR3 runs to 14 residues. Variable domain in full (rest from reference TRBV19 and TRBJ1-2): DGGITQSPKYLFRKEGQNVTLSCEQNLNHDAMYWYRQDPGQGLRLIYYSQIVNDFQKGDIAEGYSVSREKKESFPLTVTSAQKNPTAFYLCATSGQGNKYGYTFGSGTRLTVV.